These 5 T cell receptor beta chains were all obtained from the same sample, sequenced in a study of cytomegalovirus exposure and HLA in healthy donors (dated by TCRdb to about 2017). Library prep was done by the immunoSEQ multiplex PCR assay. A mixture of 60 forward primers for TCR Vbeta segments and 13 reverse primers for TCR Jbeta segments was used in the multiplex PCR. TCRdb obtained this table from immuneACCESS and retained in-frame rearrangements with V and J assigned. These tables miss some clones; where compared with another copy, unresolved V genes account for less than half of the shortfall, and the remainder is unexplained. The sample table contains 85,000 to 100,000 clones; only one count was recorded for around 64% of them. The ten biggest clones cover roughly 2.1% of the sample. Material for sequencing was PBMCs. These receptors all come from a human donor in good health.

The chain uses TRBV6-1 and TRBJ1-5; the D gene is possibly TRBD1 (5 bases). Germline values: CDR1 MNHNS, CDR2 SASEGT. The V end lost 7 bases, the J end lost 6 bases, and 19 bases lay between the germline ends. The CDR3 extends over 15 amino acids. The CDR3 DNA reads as TGTGCCAGCACCCCGGGCCCCGGAGGGGTTCAGCCCCAGCATTTT. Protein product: CASTPGPGGVQPQHF.

CDR3 loop: CASSQGGLDYNEQFF. Here the CDR3 DNA reads TGCGCCAGCAGCCAAGGGGGACTCGACTACAATGAGCAGTTCTTC. The chain joins TRBV4-1 to TRBJ2-1, with a tentative D call TRBD2 (6 bases). Trimming left V 1 base short and J 3 bases short, with 10 bases between. This CDR3 is 15 amino acids long. Germline lookup yields CDR1 MGHRA and CDR2 YSYEKL.

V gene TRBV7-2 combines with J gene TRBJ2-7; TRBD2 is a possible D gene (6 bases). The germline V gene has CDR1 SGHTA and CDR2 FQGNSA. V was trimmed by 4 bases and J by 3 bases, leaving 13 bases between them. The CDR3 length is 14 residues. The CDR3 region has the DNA TGTGCCAGCAGCTCCCAAGGAGGGAACTACGAGCAGTACTTC. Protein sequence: CASSSQGGNYEQYF.

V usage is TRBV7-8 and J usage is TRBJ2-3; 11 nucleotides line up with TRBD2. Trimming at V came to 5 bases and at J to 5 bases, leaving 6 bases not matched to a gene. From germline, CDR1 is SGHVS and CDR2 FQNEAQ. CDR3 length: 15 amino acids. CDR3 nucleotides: TGTGCCAGCAGCCCTACTAGCGGGGGTGGAGATACGCAGTATTTT. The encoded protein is CASSPTSGGGDTQYF. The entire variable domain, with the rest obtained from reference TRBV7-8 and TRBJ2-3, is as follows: GAGVSQSPRYKVAKRGQDVALRCDPISGHVSLFWYQQALGQGPEFLTYFQNEAQLDKSGLPSDRFFAERPEGSVSTLKIQRTQQEDSAVYLCASSPTSGGGDTQYFGPGTRLTVL.

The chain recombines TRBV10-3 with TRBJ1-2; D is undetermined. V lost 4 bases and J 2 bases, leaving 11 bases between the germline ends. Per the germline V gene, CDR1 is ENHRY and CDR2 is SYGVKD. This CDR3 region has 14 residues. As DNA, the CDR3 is TGTGCCATCAGTGCGGGTCCGGGGAACTATGGCTACACCTTC. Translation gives CAISAGPGNYGYTF.